The TCR beta chain described here comes from a study of T cell responses to AZD1222 COVID-19 vaccine. The repertoire was sequenced with immunoSEQ multiplex PCR; TCRdb's copy has only in-frame clones and lacks some. The sample records roughly 40,000 clones, around 89% being singletons. The CDR3 runs to 16 residues. Deletions cut 3 bases from V and 2 bases from J, with 15 bases between. The germline CDR1 and CDR2 sequences are KGHSH and LQKENI. The analysis combined second doses at about 4 or about 12 weeks. This material consisted of peripheral blood, taken 28 days after the second AZD1222 dose. The clonotype was recovered from an adult who received the AZD1222 COVID-19 vaccine. The gene calls are TRBV18 and TRBJ2-3, with D possibly being TRBD2 (5 bases). The CDR3: CASSPNLQRSTDTQYF. The CDR3 nucleotides are TGTGCCAGCTCACCGAACCTGCAGCGGTCCACAGATACGCAGTATTTT.